This T cell receptor (beta chain) was identified in a study of T-cell reconstitution after alpha-beta-depleted transplantation in children. The study, taken as a whole, reports: Several hundred expanded graft clones reportedly were the source of alpha-beta T cells about two months after transplant. Most T-cell counts and diversity one year after the transplant came from T cells that were newly produced.

The ends were cut back, 3 bases at V and 10 bases at J, with 18 bases in the middle. Per the germline V gene, CDR1 is DFQATT and CDR2 is SNEGSKA (reference sequence). This CDR3 is 13 amino acids long. The authors prepared the TCRbeta library with unique molecular identifiers. TCRdb recomputed calls from the PCR reads with MiXCR, one row per CDR3 protein. The data show some 190,000 distinct CDR3 sequences, with 11% seen just once and about 12% held by the top ten. About this clonotype itself: Its antigen is not known. A much larger clone lies a single base off, so this may be a read error.

This sequence joins TRBV20-1 and TRBJ1-2; D is ambiguous. The TCR comes from a boy younger than 10 with acute myeloid leukemia, due to receive a stem cell transplant. Sequences were derived from PBMCs, sampled before TCRalphabeta/CD19-depleted stem cell transplant. The CDR3 reads CSASAPEQRDYTF. The CDR3 bases are TGCAGTGCTAGCGCCCCAGAACAGCGTGACTACACCTTC.